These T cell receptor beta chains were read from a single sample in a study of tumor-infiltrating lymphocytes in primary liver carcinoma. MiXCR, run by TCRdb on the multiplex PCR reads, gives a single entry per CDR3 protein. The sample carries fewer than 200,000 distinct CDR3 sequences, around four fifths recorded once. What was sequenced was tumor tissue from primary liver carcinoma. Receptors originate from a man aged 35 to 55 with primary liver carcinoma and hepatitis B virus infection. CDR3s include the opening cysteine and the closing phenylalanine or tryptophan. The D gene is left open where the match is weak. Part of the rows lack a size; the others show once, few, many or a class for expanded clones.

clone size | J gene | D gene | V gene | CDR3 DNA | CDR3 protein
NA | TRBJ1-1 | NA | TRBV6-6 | TGTGCCAGCAGTATTCCGTCGGGGCGGGACACTGGAGCTTTCTTT | CASSIPSGRDTGAFF
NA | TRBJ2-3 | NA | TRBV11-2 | TGTGCCAGCAGCAGAGGAAGTACAGGGAACACAGGAACGCAGTATTTT | CASSRGSTGNTGTQYF
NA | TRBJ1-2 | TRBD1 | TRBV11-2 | TGTGCCAGCAGCCGGTCCTCCGGGACAGGGGGCTCTGGGGATGGCTACATCTTC | CASSRSSGTGGSGDGYIF
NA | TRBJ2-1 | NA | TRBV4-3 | TGTGCCAGCAGCCCTAGGCCCCCAGGGACTTCCTATTATGAGCAGTTCTTC | CASSPRPPGTSYYEQFF
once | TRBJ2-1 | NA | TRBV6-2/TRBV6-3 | TGTGCCAGCAGTCCGCGGACTATCGGGAGAGCAAATGAACAGTTCTTC | CASSPRTIGRANEQFF
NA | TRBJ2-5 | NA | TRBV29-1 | TGCAGCGTTGAGAGGGGTGGGGAGACCCTGTACTTC | CSVERGGETLYF
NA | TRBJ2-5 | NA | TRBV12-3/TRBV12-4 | TGTGCCAGCGGCCTTACTAGCCACCAAGAGACCCAGTACTTC | CASGLTSHQETQYF
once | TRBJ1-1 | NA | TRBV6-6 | TGTGCCACCAGTTACAGGCTCGTCAGCACGAACACTGAAGCTTTCTTT | CATSYRLVSTNTEAFF
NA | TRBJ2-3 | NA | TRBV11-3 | TGTGCCAGCAGCTCTAGCGAGAGGCGGACAGATACTCAGTATTTT | CASSSSERRTDTQYF
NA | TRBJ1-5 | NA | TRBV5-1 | TGCGCCAGGAGCTTAGGGGGGACTAGCAATCAGCCCCAGCATTTT | CARSLGGTSNQPQHF